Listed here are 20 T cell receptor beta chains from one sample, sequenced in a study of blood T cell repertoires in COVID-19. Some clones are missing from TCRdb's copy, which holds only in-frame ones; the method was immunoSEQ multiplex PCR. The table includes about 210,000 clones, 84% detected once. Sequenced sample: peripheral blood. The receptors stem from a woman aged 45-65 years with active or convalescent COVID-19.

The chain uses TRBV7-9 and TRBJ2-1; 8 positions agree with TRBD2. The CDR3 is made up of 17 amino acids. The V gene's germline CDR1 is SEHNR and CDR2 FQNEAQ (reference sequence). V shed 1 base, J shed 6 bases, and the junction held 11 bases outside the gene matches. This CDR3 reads CASSLGSGSSPGNEQFF. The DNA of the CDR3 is TGTGCCAGCAGCTTAGGCAGCGGGAGCTCCCCCGGCAATGAGCAGTTCTTC.

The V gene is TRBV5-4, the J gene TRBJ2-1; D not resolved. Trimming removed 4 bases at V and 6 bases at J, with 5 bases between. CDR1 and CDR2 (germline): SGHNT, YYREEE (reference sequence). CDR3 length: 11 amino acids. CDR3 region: CASSISNEQFF. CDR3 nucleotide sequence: TGTGCCAGCAGCATCTCCAATGAGCAGTTCTTC.

This CDR3 reads CASSDVTGVEKLFF. DNA for the CDR3: TGTGCCAGCAGTGATGTGACAGGGGTTGAAAAACTGTTTTTT. The V and J genes are TRBV6-1 and TRBJ1-4, with 8 bases matching TRBD1. V dropped 3 bases and J dropped 7; count of bases not matched to a gene: 4. The germline gives CDR1 MNHNS, CDR2 SASEGT. The CDR3 sequence is 14 residues long.

As DNA, the CDR3 is TGCGCCAGCAGCTTGGTGGCAGGGCCTGGCTATGGCTACACCTTC. Translated: CASSLVAGPGYGYTF. This sequence joins TRBV5-1 and TRBJ1-2; a possible D gene is TRBD1 (5 bases). Per the germline V gene, CDR1 is SGHRS and CDR2 is YFSETQ. V lost 0 bases to trimming and J lost 4 bases, with 13 bases between them. This CDR3 has 15 amino acids.

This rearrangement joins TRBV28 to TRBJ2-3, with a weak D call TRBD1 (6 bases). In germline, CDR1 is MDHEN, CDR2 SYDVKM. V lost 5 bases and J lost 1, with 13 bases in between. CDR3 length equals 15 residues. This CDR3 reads CASSGAGEGTDTQYF. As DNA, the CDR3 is TGTGCCAGCAGTGGGGCAGGGGAAGGCACAGATACGCAGTATTTT. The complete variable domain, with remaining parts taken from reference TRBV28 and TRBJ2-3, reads DVKVTQSSRYLVKRTGEKVFLECVQDMDHENMFWYRQDPGLGLRLIYFSYDVKMKEKGDIPEGYSVSREKKERFSLILESASTNQTSMYLCASSGAGEGTDTQYFGPGTRLTVL.

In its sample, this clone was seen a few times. The CDR3 spells CSASLATEAFF. CDR3 nucleotide sequence: TGCAGTGCTAGCCTGGCAACTGAAGCTTTCTTT. J is TRBJ1-1 and V is TRBV20-1; D remains unclear. CDR3 length: 11 amino acids. The V end lost 3 bases, the J end lost 5 bases, and 7 bases lay between the germline ends. CDR1 and CDR2 (germline): DFQATT, SNEGSKA (reference sequence).

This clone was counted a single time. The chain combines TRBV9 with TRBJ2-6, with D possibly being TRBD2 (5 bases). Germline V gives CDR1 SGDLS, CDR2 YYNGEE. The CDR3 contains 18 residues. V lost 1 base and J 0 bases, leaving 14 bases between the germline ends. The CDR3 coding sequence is TGTGCCAGCAGCGTAACGGGGTTGGCGCTCTCTGGGGCCAACGTCCTGACTTTC. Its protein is CASSVTGLALSGANVLTF.

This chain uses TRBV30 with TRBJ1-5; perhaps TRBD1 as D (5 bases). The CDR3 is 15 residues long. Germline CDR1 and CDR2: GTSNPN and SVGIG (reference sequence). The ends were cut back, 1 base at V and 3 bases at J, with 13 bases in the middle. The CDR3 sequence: CAWSAPGGANQPQHF. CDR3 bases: TGTGCCTGGAGTGCCCCCGGTGGGGCCAATCAGCCCCAGCATTTT.

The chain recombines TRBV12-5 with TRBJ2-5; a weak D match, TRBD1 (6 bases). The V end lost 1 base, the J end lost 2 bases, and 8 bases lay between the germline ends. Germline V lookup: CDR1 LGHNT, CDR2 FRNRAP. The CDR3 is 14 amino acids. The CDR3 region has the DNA TGTGCTAGTGGTTTGGGACAGGTACAAGAGACCCAGTACTTC. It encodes CASGLGQVQETQYF.

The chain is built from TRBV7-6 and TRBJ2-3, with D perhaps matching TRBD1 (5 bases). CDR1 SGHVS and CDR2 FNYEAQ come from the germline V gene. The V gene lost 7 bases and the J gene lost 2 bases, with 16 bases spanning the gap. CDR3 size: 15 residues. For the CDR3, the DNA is TGTGCCAGCACCTCAGGGCAGATATACACAGATACGCAGTATTTT. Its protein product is CASTSGQIYTDTQYF.

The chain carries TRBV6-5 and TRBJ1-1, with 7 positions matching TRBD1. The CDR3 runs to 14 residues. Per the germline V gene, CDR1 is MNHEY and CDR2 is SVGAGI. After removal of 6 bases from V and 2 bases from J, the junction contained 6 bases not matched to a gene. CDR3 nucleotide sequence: TGTGCCAGCAGCCCGGGACAGCTTAACACTGAAGCTTTCTTT. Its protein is CASSPGQLNTEAFF.

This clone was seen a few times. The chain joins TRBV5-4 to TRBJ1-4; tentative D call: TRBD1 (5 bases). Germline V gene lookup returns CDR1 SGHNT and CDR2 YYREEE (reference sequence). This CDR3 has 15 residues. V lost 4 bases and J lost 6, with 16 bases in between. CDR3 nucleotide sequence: TGTGCCAGCAGCAACCGACAGCCTGGGGATGAAAAACTGTTTTTT. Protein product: CASSNRQPGDEKLFF.

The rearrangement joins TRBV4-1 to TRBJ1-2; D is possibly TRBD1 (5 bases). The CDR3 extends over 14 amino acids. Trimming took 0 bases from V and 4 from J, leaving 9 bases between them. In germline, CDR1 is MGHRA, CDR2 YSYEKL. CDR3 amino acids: CASSQDWQGYGYTF. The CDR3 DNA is TGCGCCAGCAGCCAAGATTGGCAGGGCTATGGCTACACCTTC.

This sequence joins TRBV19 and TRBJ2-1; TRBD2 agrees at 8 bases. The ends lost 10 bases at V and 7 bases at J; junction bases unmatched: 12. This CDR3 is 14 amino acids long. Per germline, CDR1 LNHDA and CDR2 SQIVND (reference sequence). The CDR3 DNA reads TGTGCCACATCCGGGACTAGGGGAAGGAATGAGCAGTTCTTC. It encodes CATSGTRGRNEQFF.

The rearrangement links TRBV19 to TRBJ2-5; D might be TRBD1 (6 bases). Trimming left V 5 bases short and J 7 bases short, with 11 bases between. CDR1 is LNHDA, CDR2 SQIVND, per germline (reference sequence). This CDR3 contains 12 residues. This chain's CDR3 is CASSLQGGTQYF. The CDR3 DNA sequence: TGTGCCAGTAGTTTACAGGGCGGGACCCAGTACTTC.

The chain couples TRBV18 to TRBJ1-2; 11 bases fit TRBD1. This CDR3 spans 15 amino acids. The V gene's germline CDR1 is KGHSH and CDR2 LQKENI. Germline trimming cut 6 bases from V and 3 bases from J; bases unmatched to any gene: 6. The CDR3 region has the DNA TGTGCCAGCTCGTGGGGACAGGGGGTCGACTATGGCTACACCTTC. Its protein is CASSWGQGVDYGYTF.

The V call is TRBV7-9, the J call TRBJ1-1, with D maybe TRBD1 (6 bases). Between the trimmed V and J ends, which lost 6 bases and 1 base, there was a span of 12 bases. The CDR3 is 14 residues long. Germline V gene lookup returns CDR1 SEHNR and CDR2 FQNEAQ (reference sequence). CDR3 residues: CASRRGGQNTEAFF. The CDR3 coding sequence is TGTGCCAGCAGAAGAGGGGGACAGAACACTGAAGCTTTCTTT.

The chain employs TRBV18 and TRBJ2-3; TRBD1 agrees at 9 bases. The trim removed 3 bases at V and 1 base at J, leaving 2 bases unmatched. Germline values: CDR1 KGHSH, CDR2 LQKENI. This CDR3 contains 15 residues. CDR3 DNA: TGTGCCAGCTCACCCCGGACAGGGGGCACAGATACGCAGTATTTT. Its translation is CASSPRTGGTDTQYF.

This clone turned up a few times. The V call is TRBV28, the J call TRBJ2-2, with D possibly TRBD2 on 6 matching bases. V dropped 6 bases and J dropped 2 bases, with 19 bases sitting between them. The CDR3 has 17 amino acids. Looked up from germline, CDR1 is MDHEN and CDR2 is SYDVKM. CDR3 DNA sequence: TGTGCCAGCAGCCTGGACTACGCGAGACTCAACACCGGGGAGCTGTTTTTT. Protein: CASSLDYARLNTGELFF.

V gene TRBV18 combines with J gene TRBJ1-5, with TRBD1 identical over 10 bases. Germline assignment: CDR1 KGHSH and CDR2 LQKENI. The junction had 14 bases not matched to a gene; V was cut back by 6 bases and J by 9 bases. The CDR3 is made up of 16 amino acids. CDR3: CASSPQGTGALRPQHF. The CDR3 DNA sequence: TGTGCCAGCTCCCCCCAAGGGACAGGGGCCCTCAGGCCCCAGCATTTT.